These T cell receptor beta chains were read from a single sample in a study of neurological immune-mediated disorders. TCRdb reprocessed the 5' RACE reads with MiXCR, giving one entry per CDR3 protein. The sample contains tens of thousands of distinct CDR3 sequences, approximately 17% of which appear only once. Sequenced: PBMCs. These receptor sequences come from a woman in her thirties or forties in good health. Both conserved end residues are part of each CDR3. Fields, in order: clone size, D gene, V gene, J gene, CDR3 DNA, CDR3 protein. The D gene is left open where the match is weak. Expanded clones are given a class, and other clones once, few, many or no size at all.

clone_size: many; d_call: TRBD2; v_call: TRBV7-2; j_call: TRBJ2-5; cdr3_nt: TGTGCCAGCAGCTTAGGACTAGCGGGGATCTTGCAGACCCAGTACTTC; cdr3_aa: CASSLGLAGILQTQYF
clone_size: many; d_call: NA; v_call: TRBV28; j_call: TRBJ2-3; cdr3_nt: TGTGCCAGCGACATCAGTGGTATTAAGAGGGATACGCAGTATTTT; cdr3_aa: CASDISGIKRDTQYF
clone_size: many; d_call: NA; v_call: TRBV27; j_call: TRBJ2-3; cdr3_nt: TGTGCCAGCAGTTTAACATGGGCGAGCATGGATACGCAGTATTTT; cdr3_aa: CASSLTWASMDTQYF
clone_size: many; d_call: TRBD1; v_call: TRBV5-1; j_call: TRBJ2-7; cdr3_nt: TGCGCCAGCAGCTTGGTGGGACAGGGAGGCGAGCAGTACTTC; cdr3_aa: CASSLVGQGGEQYF
clone_size: many; d_call: NA; v_call: TRBV12-3/TRBV12-4; j_call: TRBJ1-2; cdr3_nt: TGTGCCAGCAGTTTAGCGGGCCTTGGCTACACCTTC; cdr3_aa: CASSLAGLGYTF
clone_size: many; d_call: NA; v_call: TRBV5-1; j_call: TRBJ2-7; cdr3_nt: TGCGCCAGCAGCTTGACCTACGCAGCCTACGAGCAGTACTTC; cdr3_aa: CASSLTYAAYEQYF
clone_size: many; d_call: TRBD2; v_call: TRBV20-1; j_call: TRBJ2-3; cdr3_nt: TGCAGTGCTAGAGTTCTGGCGGGGGGGAGGGCAGATACGCAGTATTTT; cdr3_aa: CSARVLAGGRADTQYF
clone_size: many; d_call: NA; v_call: TRBV7-2; j_call: TRBJ2-5; cdr3_nt: TGTGCCAGCAGCTTTTACCGGGTTGAGGAGACCCAGTACTTC; cdr3_aa: CASSFYRVEETQYF
clone_size: many; d_call: NA; v_call: TRBV5-1; j_call: TRBJ2-7; cdr3_nt: TGCGCCAGCAGCTTAGCGCCCAACAACTACGAGCAGTACTTC; cdr3_aa: CASSLAPNNYEQYF
clone_size: many; d_call: NA; v_call: TRBV4-1; j_call: TRBJ1-1; cdr3_nt: TGCGCCAGCAGCCCCCAAGAGAACACTGAAGCTTTCTTT; cdr3_aa: CASSPQENTEAFF
clone_size: many; d_call: TRBD1; v_call: TRBV12-3/TRBV12-4; j_call: TRBJ1-5; cdr3_nt: TGTGCCAGCAGCCGTACAGGGGCAGGTCAGCCCCAGCATTTT; cdr3_aa: CASSRTGAGQPQHF
clone_size: many; d_call: NA; v_call: TRBV7-8; j_call: TRBJ2-4; cdr3_nt: TGTGCCAGCAGCTTAGCTGGACCCGAAGCCAAAAACATTCAGTACTTC; cdr3_aa: CASSLAGPEAKNIQYF
clone_size: many; d_call: NA; v_call: TRBV5-1; j_call: TRBJ2-3; cdr3_nt: TGCGCCAGCAGCGGGGGCGCGGTAGTCGCAGATACGCAGTATTTT; cdr3_aa: CASSGGAVVADTQYF
clone_size: once; d_call: NA; v_call: TRBV14; j_call: TRBJ2-7; cdr3_nt: TGTGCCAGCAGCCAAGGATGGTTATGGGCCAACCCCTACGAGCAGTACTTC; cdr3_aa: CASSQGWLWANPYEQYF
clone_size: many; d_call: NA; v_call: TRBV6-5; j_call: TRBJ2-1; cdr3_nt: TGTGCCAGCAGTTACTCGAATCTAGCGTTCTCCTACAATGAGCAGTTCTTC; cdr3_aa: CASSYSNLAFSYNEQFF
clone_size: many; d_call: NA; v_call: TRBV2; j_call: TRBJ2-3; cdr3_nt: TGTGCCAGCAGTGTAGCGGGCACAGATACGCAGTATTTT; cdr3_aa: CASSVAGTDTQYF
clone_size: NA; d_call: NA; v_call: TRBV28; j_call: TRBJ1-3; cdr3_nt: TGTGCCAGCAGTTTTTGGGACCTCATCGGGGGCTCTGGAAACACCATATATTTT; cdr3_aa: CASSFWDLIGGSGNTIYF
clone_size: many; d_call: NA; v_call: TRBV24-1; j_call: TRBJ1-2; cdr3_nt: TGTGCCACCAGTGATTTGGGGCTTGGTAGCTACACCTTC; cdr3_aa: CATSDLGLGSYTF
clone_size: many; d_call: NA; v_call: TRBV12-3/TRBV12-4; j_call: TRBJ1-2; cdr3_nt: TGTGCCAGCAGCCCCGAAGGTTCGTACGGCTACACCTTC; cdr3_aa: CASSPEGSYGYTF
clone_size: many; d_call: NA; v_call: TRBV5-6; j_call: TRBJ1-1; cdr3_nt: TGTGCCAGCAGCTTCGGCGTGAACAGGGCGCACACTGAAGCTTTCTTT; cdr3_aa: CASSFGVNRAHTEAFF
clone_size: many; d_call: NA; v_call: TRBV5-1; j_call: TRBJ2-5; cdr3_nt: TGCGCCAGCAGCTTGGACGGGGACCAAGAGACCCAGTACTTC; cdr3_aa: CASSLDGDQETQYF
clone_size: few; d_call: TRBD1; v_call: TRBV20-1; j_call: TRBJ1-6; cdr3_nt: TGCAGTGCTAGGGCTGGACAGGCAAATTCACCCCTCCACTTT; cdr3_aa: CSARAGQANSPLHF
clone_size: NA; d_call: TRBD1; v_call: TRBV2; j_call: TRBJ2-1; cdr3_nt: TGTGCCAGCACACCCAGTGACAGGGGGCACAGTGAGCAGTTCTTC; cdr3_aa: CASTPSDRGHSEQFF
clone_size: many; d_call: TRBD2; v_call: TRBV7-2; j_call: TRBJ2-7; cdr3_nt: TGTGCCAGCAGCTTTAGCGGGGGGGCGGAGTACTTC; cdr3_aa: CASSFSGGAEYF
clone_size: many; d_call: NA; v_call: TRBV4-1; j_call: TRBJ2-1; cdr3_nt: TGCGCCAGCAGCCAAGAGCGGCAGGGCCCCTACAATGAGCAGTTCTTC; cdr3_aa: CASSQERQGPYNEQFF
clone_size: many; d_call: NA; v_call: TRBV28; j_call: TRBJ1-2; cdr3_nt: TGTGCCAGCAGTTTAGGGAATGGCTACACCTTC; cdr3_aa: CASSLGNGYTF
clone_size: NA; d_call: TRBD1; v_call: TRBV5-1; j_call: TRBJ1-1; cdr3_nt: TGCGCCAGCACGGCCGGGACAGGGGACGGGGGGCGCACTGAAGCTTTCTTT; cdr3_aa: CASTAGTGDGGRTEAFF
clone_size: many; d_call: NA; v_call: TRBV20-1; j_call: TRBJ2-7; cdr3_nt: TGCAGTGCTAGAACGACTTCACACGAGCAGTACTTC; cdr3_aa: CSARTTSHEQYF
clone_size: few; d_call: TRBD1; v_call: TRBV6-5; j_call: TRBJ1-4; cdr3_nt: TGTGCCAGCAGTCGGGACAGGAATAATGAAAAACTGTTTTTT; cdr3_aa: CASSRDRNNEKLFF
clone_size: NA; d_call: NA; v_call: TRBV30; j_call: TRBJ2-5; cdr3_nt: TGTGCCTGGAGTGTCGGGTCCAGGCTCCAAGAGACCCAGTACTTC; cdr3_aa: CAWSVGSRLQETQYF
clone_size: NA; d_call: NA; v_call: TRBV11-3; j_call: TRBJ2-2; cdr3_nt: TGTGCCAGCAGCGAGGGGACCGGGGAGCTGTTTTTT; cdr3_aa: CASSEGTGELFF
clone_size: NA; d_call: TRBD1; v_call: TRBV20-1; j_call: TRBJ1-1; cdr3_nt: TGCAGTGCTAGAAAAGGGGGCGGTGACACTGAAGCTTTCTTT; cdr3_aa: CSARKGGGDTEAFF
clone_size: few; d_call: NA; v_call: TRBV7-9; j_call: TRBJ2-5; cdr3_nt: TGTGCCAGCAGTACAGGGCGCAGGGAGACCCAGTACTTC; cdr3_aa: CASSTGRRETQYF
clone_size: many; d_call: TRBD2; v_call: TRBV7-2; j_call: TRBJ2-1; cdr3_nt: TGTGCCAGCAGCTTTAGGGTTAGCGGGGGGCCCCATGAGCAGTTCTTC; cdr3_aa: CASSFRVSGGPHEQFF
clone_size: many; d_call: NA; v_call: TRBV5-1; j_call: TRBJ1-1; cdr3_nt: TGCGCCAGCAGCCTCGACAGGTATGGCACTGAAGCTTTCTTT; cdr3_aa: CASSLDRYGTEAFF
clone_size: NA; d_call: NA; v_call: TRBV19; j_call: TRBJ2-1; cdr3_nt: TGTGCCAGTAGGTCTATCAATGAGCAGTTCTTC; cdr3_aa: CASRSINEQFF
clone_size: many; d_call: NA; v_call: TRBV25-1; j_call: TRBJ2-5; cdr3_nt: TGTGCCAGCAGTGGGGACACACAAGAGACCCAGTACTTC; cdr3_aa: CASSGDTQETQYF
clone_size: many; d_call: NA; v_call: TRBV9; j_call: TRBJ2-2; cdr3_nt: TGTGCCAGCAGCGTAAATGGGGTGAACACCGGGGAGCTGTTTTTT; cdr3_aa: CASSVNGVNTGELFF
clone_size: many; d_call: TRBD1; v_call: TRBV12-5; j_call: TRBJ2-1; cdr3_nt: TGTGCTAGTGGTTTTTTCGCGGGACAGGGTCGCTACAATGAGCAGTTCTTC; cdr3_aa: CASGFFAGQGRYNEQFF
clone_size: many; d_call: NA; v_call: TRBV6-1; j_call: TRBJ1-5; cdr3_nt: TGTGCCAGCACAATGGACGGTAGCAATCAGCCCCAGCATTTT; cdr3_aa: CASTMDGSNQPQHF
clone_size: many; d_call: NA; v_call: TRBV7-8; j_call: TRBJ2-5; cdr3_nt: TGTGCCAGCAGCCTAACCGAGACCCAGTACTTC; cdr3_aa: CASSLTETQYF
clone_size: NA; d_call: NA; v_call: TRBV5-1; j_call: TRBJ2-2; cdr3_nt: TGCGCCAGCAGCTTGCGAGGAGGTACGAACACCGGGGAGCTGTTTTTT; cdr3_aa: CASSLRGGTNTGELFF
clone_size: many; d_call: TRBD2; v_call: TRBV18; j_call: TRBJ2-5; cdr3_nt: TGTGCCAGCTCATATCGTCGGGGGGGCGAAATAGAAGAGACCCAGTACTTC; cdr3_aa: CASSYRRGGEIEETQYF
clone_size: many; d_call: TRBD2; v_call: TRBV7-2; j_call: TRBJ2-3; cdr3_nt: TGTGCCAGCAGCGCGGGACTAGCGGGGGTGAATACGCAGTATTTT; cdr3_aa: CASSAGLAGVNTQYF
clone_size: many; d_call: NA; v_call: TRBV20-1; j_call: TRBJ1-5; cdr3_nt: TGCAGTGCTAGAGAGGGGGGACAGCCCCAGCATTTT; cdr3_aa: CSAREGGQPQHF